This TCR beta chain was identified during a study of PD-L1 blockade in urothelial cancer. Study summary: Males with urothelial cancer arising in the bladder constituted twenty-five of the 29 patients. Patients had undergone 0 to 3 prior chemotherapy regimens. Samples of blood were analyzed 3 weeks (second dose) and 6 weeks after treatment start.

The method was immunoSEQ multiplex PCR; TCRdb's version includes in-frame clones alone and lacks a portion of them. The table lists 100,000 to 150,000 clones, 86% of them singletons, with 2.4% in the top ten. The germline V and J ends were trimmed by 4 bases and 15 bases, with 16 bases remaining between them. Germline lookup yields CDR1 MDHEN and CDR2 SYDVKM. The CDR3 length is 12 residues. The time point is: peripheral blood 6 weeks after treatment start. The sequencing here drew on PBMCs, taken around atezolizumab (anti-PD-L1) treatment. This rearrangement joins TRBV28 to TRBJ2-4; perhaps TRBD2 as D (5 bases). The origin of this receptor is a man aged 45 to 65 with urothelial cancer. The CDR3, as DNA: TGTGCCAGCAGTTCCTCCCGACACGAGGGGTACTTC. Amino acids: CASSSSRHEGYF.